This entry lists 18 T cell receptor beta chains sequenced from one sample in a study of T cell clones after liver transplantation. TCRdb's copy holds only in-frame clones and misses some; the assay was immunoSEQ multiplex PCR. This table holds 49,000 or so clones, 55% to 85% found once. The material was CD4+ T cells from blood, obtained around 52 months after liver transplant. Source of these receptors: a human patient who received a liver transplant. Some T cells here may be from the graft donor.

V and J are TRBV2 and TRBJ1-3; 7 bases line up with TRBD1. Germline CDR1 is SNHLY and CDR2 is FYNNEI. V trimming: 4 bases; J trimming: 4 bases; junction bases outside the gene matches: 7. This CDR3 has 15 residues. The CDR3 is CASSAEGAWGNTIYF. CDR3 sequence (DNA): TGTGCCAGCAGTGCGGAGGGGGCGTGGGGAAACACCATATATTTT.

The chain links TRBV10-1 to TRBJ2-1; D gene unclear. V was pared by 4 bases and J by 3 bases, with 4 bases between. The CDR3 has 12 amino acids. CDR1 and CDR2 from the germline V gene are WNHNN and SYGVQD (reference sequence). CDR3 DNA: TGCGCCAGCAGTGCAGGCTACAATGAGCAGTTCTTC. Translating it yields CASSAGYNEQFF.

This clone was detected only once. V is TRBV18 and J is TRBJ2-2; 8 positions agree with TRBD1. The CDR3 length is 16 residues. With V trimmed by 2 bases and J by 4 bases, 6 bases remained unmatched. Germline V gives CDR1 KGHSH, CDR2 LQKENI. In nucleotides, the CDR3 is TGTGCCAGCTCACCAGGACAGGGTCGTGGCACCGGGGAGCTGTTTTTT. This encodes CASSPGQGRGTGELFF.

The chain links TRBV23-1 to TRBJ1-4, with 8 nucleotides matching TRBD1. Being an ORF, TRBV23-1 has a function that is uncertain. The trim removed 4 bases at V and 8 bases at J, leaving 6 bases unmatched. CDR3 size: 14 residues. This CDR3 reads CASSPQGVGEKLFF. CDR3 bases: TGCGCCAGCAGTCCACAGGGGGTCGGCGAAAAACTGTTTTTT.

This clone occurred a few times. CDR3 region: CAAGPNYGYTF. CDR3 DNA sequence: TGTGCCGCAGGCCCTAACTATGGCTACACCTTC. The rearrangement uses TRBV28 and TRBJ1-2; D is unresolved. Germline V gene lookup returns CDR1 MDHEN and CDR2 SYDVKM. V shed 11 bases and J shed 0 bases, with 7 bases lying between them. CDR3 length: 11 residues.

The rearrangement links TRBV4-2 to TRBJ1-2, with 8 bases fitting TRBD1. This CDR3 contains 17 residues. Trimming cost V 1 base and J 4 bases; bases outside gene matches: 11. CDR1 and CDR2 from the germline V gene are LGHNA and YNFKEQ. The CDR3 DNA reads as TGTGCCAGCAGCCAAGCTTCAGGGGGCCAAGAGGCCTATGGCTACACCTTC. This encodes CASSQASGGQEAYGYTF.

There are a few counts of this clone. The genes are TRBV5-1 and TRBJ1-4; no definite D call. The V and J ends lost 4 bases and 7 bases respectively, with 17 bases between them. From germline, CDR1 is SGHRS and CDR2 YFSETQ. The CDR3 covers 15 residues. CDR3 in DNA: TGCGCCAGCAGCCCCAGTACAGATATCGTTGAAAAACTGTTTTTT. Amino acid sequence: CASSPSTDIVEKLFF.

The table lists this clone with a count of one. The chain couples TRBV21-1 to TRBJ1-6. TRBV21-1 is a documented pseudogene. The CDR3 has 18 residues. CDR3 region: CASRDGIAHIHHNSPLHF. In DNA form, the CDR3 reads TGTGCCAGCAGAGATGGTATAGCTCACATACATCATAATTCACCCCTCCACTTT.

The V gene is TRBV28, the J gene TRBJ2-5; 7 bases agree with TRBD1. After removal of 7 bases from V and 0 bases from J, the junction contained 14 bases not matched to a gene. This CDR3 region has 17 residues. Germline assignment: CDR1 MDHEN and CDR2 SYDVKM. CDR3 coding DNA: TGTGCCAGCAACCCCGGCCGGGACAGCTCGTACCAAGAGACCCAGTACTTC. Translation: CASNPGRDSSYQETQYF. Complete variable domain (other parts from reference TRBV28 and TRBJ2-5): DVKVTQSSRYLVKRTGEKVFLECVQDMDHENMFWYRQDPGLGLRLIYFSYDVKMKEKGDIPEGYSVSREKKERFSLILESASTNQTSMYLCASNPGRDSSYQETQYFGPGTRLLVL.

The chain carries TRBV10-3 and TRBJ1-2; no clear D. Per the germline V gene, CDR1 is ENHRY and CDR2 is SYGVKD. Between the trimmed V and J ends, which lost 10 bases and 1 base, there was a span of 13 bases. The CDR3 has 13 amino acids. The CDR3 loop reads CATRNGNNYGYTF. The CDR3, as DNA: TGTGCCACGCGAAACGGTAATAACTATGGCTACACCTTC.

The chain couples TRBV29-1 to TRBJ1-1, with a tentative D call TRBD1 (5 bases). Germline V gene sequence: CDR1 SQVTM, CDR2 ANQGSEA. The CDR3 totals 13 residues. Deletions cut 2 bases from V and 2 bases from J, with 9 bases between. The CDR3, as DNA: TGCAGCGTTGAATGGGGGGGTAACACTGAAGCTTTCTTT. Translated: CSVEWGGNTEAFF.

This sequence joins TRBV6-1 and TRBJ1-5; D is perhaps TRBD1 (5 bases). Trimming stripped 8 bases from V and 0 bases from J, with 14 bases between. CDR3 length: 15 residues. CDR1 is MNHNS and CDR2 is SASEGT in the germline V gene. This CDR3 is CASHYQGNSNQPQHF. CDR3 sequence (DNA): TGTGCCAGCCACTATCAGGGAAATAGCAATCAGCCCCAGCATTTT.

This clone was detected a few times. The chain carries TRBV7-2 and TRBJ2-1; D is uncertain. The germline gives CDR1 SGHTA, CDR2 FQGNSA. The V gene lost 1 base and the J gene lost 7 bases, with 14 bases spanning the gap. This CDR3 comprises 15 residues. CDR3 protein: CASSLVARHANEQFF. The CDR3 nucleotides are TGTGCCAGCAGCTTAGTGGCGCGGCACGCGAATGAGCAGTTCTTC.

V and J are TRBV7-2 and TRBJ2-3; D remains ambiguous. Trimming stripped 3 bases from V and 2 bases from J, with 3 bases between. The CDR3 contains 12 residues. In germline, CDR1 is SGHTA, CDR2 FQGNSA. CDR3 coding DNA: TGTGCCAGCAGCTTTTACACAGATACGCAGTATTTT. Its translation is CASSFYTDTQYF.

V and J are TRBV7-2 and TRBJ2-1, with no clear D. CDR3 length equals 14 residues. Germline lookup yields CDR1 SGHTA and CDR2 FQGNSA. Trimming took off 5 bases at V and 2 bases at J, with 10 bases between the two ends. The CDR3: CASSRPPTYNEQFF. The CDR3 DNA reads as TGTGCCAGCAGCCGTCCACCTACCTACAATGAGCAGTTCTTC.

This chain uses TRBV11-2 with TRBJ1-4, with 9 bases lining up with TRBD1. Germline-derived CDR1 and CDR2 are SGHAT and FQNNGV. V shed 5 bases, J shed 13 bases, and the junction held 8 bases outside the gene matches. The CDR3 loop spans 13 amino acids. The CDR3 reads CASSRAGQGGLFF. The CDR3 coding sequence is TGTGCCAGCAGCCGAGCGGGACAGGGAGGACTGTTTTTT.

Only a few counts were recorded for this clone. The chain joins TRBV10-2 to TRBJ1-5; a weak D match, TRBD1 (6 bases). Looked up from germline, CDR1 is WSHSY and CDR2 is SAAADI. This CDR3 contains 14 residues. V was trimmed by 4 bases and J by 5 bases, leaving 12 bases between them. CDR3 in DNA: TGCGCCAGCAGTGGTGCAGGGGCTGATCAGCCCCAGCATTTT. Residues: CASSGAGADQPQHF.

The V gene is TRBV2, the J gene TRBJ2-1; 10 nucleotides match TRBD2. The CDR3 spans 15 residues. Germline V gene sequence: CDR1 SNHLY, CDR2 FYNNEI. V was pared by 5 bases and J by 4 bases, with 5 bases of the junction left unmatched. This chain's CDR3 is CASSRPGLAYNEQFF. Written as DNA, the CDR3 is TGTGCCAGCAGTCGGCCGGGACTAGCGTACAATGAGCAGTTCTTC.